This is a list of T cell receptor beta chains from one sample in a study of blood T cells in healthy people across ages. TCRdb re-called the 5' RACE reads with MiXCR, one entry per CDR3 protein. The sample yields around 750,000 distinct CDR3 sequences, 40% to 65% seen once. The specimen sequenced was blood. The receptors here all came from a man older than 75 in good health. CDR3s include the opening cysteine and the closing phenylalanine or tryptophan.

cdr3_length v_call cdr3_aa
15 TRBV5-1 CASSLNHPGANVLTF
18 TRBV21-1 CASSTDPTRVYNTYEQYF
18 TRBV20-1 CSARVPGQGINSNQPQHF
13 TRBV21-1 CASLTGQGNIQYF
14 TRBV21-1 CASSNRDGSYEQYF
13 TRBV7-9 CASSSTDAYEQYF
17 TRBV12-3/TRBV12-4 CASRRGTSGPFHNEQFF
14 TRBV10-3 CAISEAKTYDGYTF
16 TRBV29-1 CSVEGGRGPSSYEQYF
11 TRBV29-1 CGASNTGELFF
17 TRBV10-3 CAISGPSGSKGDRYAYF
15 TRBV6-5 CASALRGTGKGEQYF
15 TRBV20-1 CSARDWGGSDTEAFF
15 TRBV7-9 CASSPRDSGSYEQYF
17 TRBV7-2 CASSSAGARGKNRYAYF
14 TRBV24-1 CATSEGGYTDTQYF